The 25 T cell receptor beta chains below were found in one sample sequenced in a study of beta chain features in type 1 diabetes (dated by TCRdb to the late 2010s). The library came from the immunoSEQ multiplex PCR assay. The entire amount of isolated RNA was reverse transcribed using the High Capacity cDNA Reverse Transcription Kit, so the sequenced TCRB transcripts were expressed ones. TCRdb took over this immuneACCESS table, retaining in-frame rearrangements with V and J assigned. Such tables are incomplete; in checked studies, under half of the missing clones stem from an unresolved V gene, and the remainder is unexplained. This sample comprises 150,000 to 200,000 clones, 9% to 10% of them detected only once. In total, the top ten clones hold less than 3% of the sample. Sample: central memory CD4+ T cells from blood. Source of these receptors: a woman aged 18-35 years in good health.

This clone appeared a few times. The V gene is TRBV30, the J gene TRBJ1-5; D perhaps matches TRBD1 (5 bases). This CDR3 contains 16 residues. Per the germline V gene, CDR1 is GTSNPN and CDR2 is SVGIG (reference sequence). Trimming pared 0 bases from V and 1 base from J, leaving 13 bases between. The CDR3 region has the DNA TGTGCCTGGAGTGTACCTGGGGCCTTAAGCAATCAGCCCCAGCATTTT. Translated: CAWSVPGALSNQPQHF.

This clone was seen more than once but under ten times. The chain links TRBV20-1 to TRBJ2-5; D gene unclear. The J call is in doubt because the DNA end fits TRBJ2-7 better. CDR3 length equals 11 residues. Germline V CDR1 and CDR2: DFQATT, SNEGSKA (reference sequence). CDR3 in amino acids: CSANYLYEQYF. The CDR3 bases are TGCAGTGCCAACTACCTCTACGAGCAGTACTTC.

A few counts support this clone. The chain links TRBV7-3 to TRBJ2-6, with D perhaps TRBD1 (5 bases). The CDR3 is made up of 15 amino acids. Between the trimmed V and J ends, which lost 2 bases and 0 bases, there was a span of 5 bases. Germline-derived CDR1 and CDR2 are SGHTA and FQGTGA. The CDR3 coding sequence is TGTGCCAGCAGCTTAGGACACTCTGGGGCCAACGTCCTGACTTTC. Amino acid sequence: CASSLGHSGANVLTF.

The chain recombines TRBV6-5 with TRBJ2-3, with D maybe TRBD1 (5 bases). Germline CDR1 and CDR2: MNHEY and SVGAGI. The CDR3 runs 13 residues. Trimming took 5 bases from V and 6 from J, leaving 12 bases between them. CDR3 nucleotide sequence: TGTGCCAGCAGTGAAGCGAAGGGGGATACGCAGTATTTT. It is translated as CASSEAKGDTQYF.

This clone was seen more than once but under ten times. The chain combines TRBV5-6 with TRBJ2-3; no definite D call. CDR3 length: 13 residues. Per the germline V gene, CDR1 is SGHDT and CDR2 is YYEEEE. V lost 3 bases and J 3 bases, leaving 8 bases between the germline ends. The CDR3 DNA sequence: TGTGCCAGCAGCTCGCTAGGAACAGATACGCAGTATTTT. Its translation: CASSSLGTDTQYF.

J is TRBJ2-4 and V is TRBV7-2; TRBD1 aligns across 7 bases. The length of the CDR3 is 12 residues. CDR1 and CDR2 from the germline V gene are SGHTA and FQGNSA. The junction had 5 bases not matched to a gene; V was cut back by 5 bases and J by 10 bases. The CDR3 loop is CASSRTGEIQYF. The CDR3 DNA is TGTGCCAGCAGCCGTACAGGGGAAATTCAGTACTTC.

In this sample, this clone turned up a few times. This chain connects TRBV6-6 to TRBJ2-7; TRBD2 matches at 9 bases. Germline V gene lookup returns CDR1 MNHNY and CDR2 SVGAGI (reference sequence). V shed 7 bases and J 3 bases; nucleotides not matched to a gene: 4. CDR3 length: 13 amino acids. DNA for the CDR3: TGTGCCAGCAATCAGCGGGGGGACTACGAGCAGTACTTC. Residues: CASNQRGDYEQYF.

The rearrangement joins TRBV7-8 to TRBJ1-1; 11 nucleotides align to TRBD1. This CDR3 is built from 15 residues. Germline CDR1 is SGHVS and CDR2 is FQNEAQ. The trim removed 5 bases at V and 5 bases at J, leaving 7 bases unmatched. The CDR3, as DNA: TGTGCCAGCAGCCCCTGGGACAGGGGGGGGACTGAAGCTTTCTTT. Its translation: CASSPWDRGGTEAFF.

The chain couples TRBV7-9 to TRBJ1-2; possible D gene TRBD1, 6 bases. The V end was cut by 4 bases, the J end by 3 bases, with 18 bases between. Germline lookup yields CDR1 SEHNR and CDR2 FQNEAQ (reference sequence). This CDR3 is 16 amino acids long. CDR3 DNA: TGTGCCAGCAGCTCCGACAGGTCCCCAAGGGACTATGGCTACACCTTC. Residues: CASSSDRSPRDYGYTF.

The V and J genes are TRBV2 and TRBJ2-5; 7 bases match TRBD2. The germline V gene encodes CDR1 SNHLY and CDR2 FYNNEI. This CDR3 has 13 residues. The J segment lost 9 bases and the V segment lost 5 bases, leaving 9 bases of the junction unmatched. CDR3 loop: CASSPQRDQAQYF. The CDR3 DNA sequence: TGTGCCAGCAGTCCCCAGCGGGATCAGGCCCAGTACTTC.

This clone was observed a few times. CDR3 coding DNA: TGCGCCAGCAGCTCAGGGGGGCCTTCCATTTTTAATGAAAAACTGTTTTTT. Its translation is CASSSGGPSIFNEKLFF. The chain couples TRBV5-1 to TRBJ1-4; 7 bases match TRBD1. CDR1 SGHRS and CDR2 YFSETQ come from the germline V gene. V shed 3 bases and J 4 bases; nucleotides not matched to a gene: 12. The CDR3 is 17 residues long.

The chain joins TRBV6-5 to TRBJ1-2, with 8 bases aligning to TRBD1. Germline CDR1 reads MNHEY; CDR2 reads SVGAGI. This CDR3 comprises 13 residues. V lost 6 bases, J lost 8 bases, and 8 bases stayed unmatched. DNA of the CDR3: TGTGCCAGCAGCCCGGACAGGGTGCGAGGCTACACCTTC. Protein: CASSPDRVRGYTF.

This clone was counted a few times. This sequence joins TRBV7-2 and TRBJ2-5; tentatively, D is TRBD2 (6 bases). Trimming cost V 3 bases and J 7 bases, with 9 bases left between them. CDR3 length: 12 amino acids. The V gene's germline CDR1 is SGHTA and CDR2 FQGNSA. The CDR3 spells CASSFPGGTQYF. CDR3 in DNA: TGTGCCAGCAGCTTCCCCGGGGGGACCCAGTACTTC. The full variable domain, rest sourced from reference TRBV7-2 and TRBJ2-5, is GAGVSQSPSNKVTEKGKDVELRCDPISGHTALYWYRQSLGQGLEFLIYFQGNSAPDKSGLPSDRFSAERTGGSVSTLTIQRTQQEDSAVYLCASSFPGGTQYFGPGTRLLVL.

This clone was counted a few times. The chain uses TRBV9 and TRBJ1-1, with D unclear. The germline V gene encodes CDR1 SGDLS and CDR2 YYNGEE. This CDR3 contains 13 residues. V gave up 4 bases and J gave up 7 bases, with 14 bases separating them. In DNA form, the CDR3 reads TGTGCCAGCAGCTCAGCCGGAGGTGGTGAAGCTTTCTTT. It encodes CASSSAGGGEAFF.

This clone was detected many times. In DNA form, the CDR3 reads TGTGCCAGCAGTTTTGACAAAACTTACGAGCAGTACTTC. Protein: CASSFDKTYEQYF. The chain links TRBV5-4 to TRBJ2-7; D gene unclear. Trimming removed 5 bases from V and 4 bases from J, with 13 bases in between. The CDR3 is made up of 13 amino acids. Germline V CDR1 and CDR2: SGHNT, YYREEE (reference sequence).

Comments on this clone: Other DNA sequences from this sample encode an identical CDR3 as well. The genes are TRBV29-1 and TRBJ1-1, with D tentatively TRBD1 (5 bases). This CDR3 contains 12 residues. V shed 6 bases and J shed 4 bases, with 12 bases lying between them. Germline V gene data show CDR1 as SQVTM and CDR2 as ANQGSEA. The CDR3 DNA reads as TGCAGCGTCAACCGGGGGGGCACTGAAGCTTTCTTT. Protein sequence: CSVNRGGTEAFF.

This chain connects TRBV27 to TRBJ1-2; D is unresolved. Germline values: CDR1 MNHEY, CDR2 SMNVEV (reference sequence). The CDR3 has 14 residues. V dropped 5 bases and J dropped 3 bases, with 13 bases sitting between them. In DNA, the CDR3 is TGTGCCAGCAGTCCAAGGGAGAATGACTATGGCTACACCTTC. Translation: CASSPRENDYGYTF.

The chain employs TRBV29-1 and TRBJ1-1; TRBD1 matches at 7 bases. The CDR3 contains 13 residues. From germline, CDR1 is SQVTM and CDR2 ANQGSEA. Trimming cost V 5 bases and J 11 bases; bases outside gene matches: 14. This CDR3 is CSVTFRTGAKAFF. The CDR3 nucleotides are TGCAGCGTTACCTTTCGGACAGGCGCGAAGGCTTTCTTT.

The chain has TRBV5-6 and TRBJ2-6; 11 bases are shared with TRBD1. The germline V gene encodes CDR1 SGHDT and CDR2 YYEEEE. The CDR3 is 16 residues long. J gave up 2 bases and V 5 bases, and 3 bases lay outside the gene matches. The CDR3 DNA is TGTGCCAGCAGTGGGACAGGGGGAACTGGGGCCAACGTCCTGACTTTC. Translation: CASSGTGGTGANVLTF.

This clone was seen a handful of times. This chain uses TRBV2 with TRBJ2-2; tentatively, D is TRBD2 (6 bases). The CDR3 contains 15 residues. From germline, CDR1 is SNHLY and CDR2 FYNNEI. V was pared by 1 base and J by 6 bases, with 12 bases between. DNA for the CDR3: TGTGCCAGCAGTGAAGAAACTAGCTGGGCCGGGGAGCTGTTTTTT. It encodes CASSEETSWAGELFF. Looking up the rest from reference TRBV2 and TRBJ2-2 gives the full variable domain: EPEVTQTPSHQVTQMGQEVILRCVPISNHLYFYWYRQILGQKVEFLVSFYNNEISEKSEIFDDQFSVERPDGSNFTLKIRSTKLEDSAMYFCASSEETSWAGELFFGEGSRLTVL.

This clone has just a few counts. The V gene is TRBV20-1, the J gene TRBJ2-1; D gene unclear. This CDR3 is 10 amino acids long. Germline V gives CDR1 DFQATT, CDR2 SNEGSKA (reference sequence). Trimming removed 3 bases from V and 9 bases from J, with 6 bases in between. The CDR3 reads CSASSIEQFF. CDR3 nucleotides: TGCAGTGCTAGTTCAATTGAGCAGTTCTTC.

The chain employs TRBV6-6 and TRBJ2-7; D might be TRBD2 (6 bases). The CDR3 consists of 15 residues. V was trimmed by 5 bases and J by 3 bases, leaving 17 bases between them. CDR1 and CDR2 from the germline V gene are MNHNY and SVGAGI (reference sequence). CDR3 DNA: TGTGCCAGCAGTACTCCCCCGAGACTAGACTACGAGCAGTACTTC. Protein product: CASSTPPRLDYEQYF.

The J gene is TRBJ1-1, the V gene TRBV5-1; D is perhaps TRBD1 (6 bases). Between the trimmed V and J ends, which lost 4 bases and 4 bases, there was a span of 20 bases. From germline, CDR1 is SGHRS and CDR2 YFSETQ. The CDR3 extends over 16 amino acids. Here the CDR3 reads CASSRITRDTATEAFF. In DNA form, the CDR3 reads TGCGCCAGCAGCAGAATAACCCGGGACACGGCCACTGAAGCTTTCTTT.

This clone was observed at least ten times. The chain links TRBV9 to TRBJ2-3; D is perhaps TRBD2 (6 bases). The length of the CDR3 is 11 residues. Trimming took 3 bases from V and 12 from J, leaving 11 bases between them. Germline-derived CDR1 and CDR2 are SGDLS and YYNGEE. The CDR3 DNA follows: TGTGCCAGCAGCGCCTCCGGGACTCAGTATTTT. Translated: CASSASGTQYF.

This clone appeared a few times. This sample includes further DNA sequences coding for the same CDR3. The chain recombines TRBV29-1 with TRBJ1-5; D might be TRBD1 (6 bases). Trimming pared 5 bases from V and 3 bases from J, leaving 11 bases between. The CDR3 is 13 residues long. Germline V CDR1 and CDR2: SQVTM, ANQGSEA. In DNA form, the CDR3 reads TGCAGCGTTCGGGACAACTACAATCAGCCCCAGCATTTT. Protein sequence: CSVRDNYNQPQHF.